This T cell receptor (beta chain) was sequenced during a study of cytomegalovirus exposure and HLA in healthy donors. General study points: In an earlier analysis, in some 600 donors, most V segments appeared productive either ~90% or ~30% of the time. Common viral pathogens seemed to be connected with several of the most significant clusters, according to a later analysis.

This CDR3 is 15 amino acids long. V was shortened by 4 bases and J by 4 bases, with 16 bases between the two germline ends. Germline-derived CDR1 and CDR2 are MNHEY and SVGAGI. The PCR contained 60 Vbeta and 13 Jbeta primers. Libraries were prepared by immunoSEQ multiplex PCR; TCRdb keeps only in-frame clonotypes and omits some of them. The top ten clones hold 10% of a sample with over 90,000 clones, more than 65% of them seen once. Worth noting for this clone: Its antigen remains unidentified.

The sample comprised PBMCs. The chain joins TRBV6-5 to TRBJ1-2, with D possibly TRBD1 on 5 matching bases. This receptor was taken from a young woman in good health and CMV-seropositive. CDR3 sequence (DNA): TGTGCCAGCAGTTTTGGGACTCGAAAAGGCTATGGCTACACCTTC. Translation: CASSFGTRKGYGYTF.